Below are 17 T cell receptor beta chains sequenced from a single sample in a study of vaccination and CD4 T cells after COVID-19 (dated 2022 in TCRdb). The treatment or condition label corresponds to: roughly 10-day PBMC culture with coronavirus spike peptide pools or control peptides (ViraFEST assay). Library preparation used PCR. The reads were generated on an Illumina iSeq 100. DNA from cultured CD4+ T cells was subjected to TCR sequencing with the Oncomine TCR Beta short-read assay at the Johns Hopkins FTIC core. TCRdb's own reprocessing of the public reads used fastp at Q25 and MiXCR and kept productive beta chains. Rows are unified per CDR3 protein, each entry keeping the most common DNA and genes. Here the sample has about 14,000 distinct CDR3 sequences; about 50% occur a single time. Of the sample, 8.4% is held by the ten largest clones. No antigens are known for them. The sample in question was CD4+ T cells from blood, cultured in vitro, obtained before SARS-CoV-2 vaccination. These receptors all stem from a human donor who had recovered from COVID-19.

The chain uses TRBV20-1 and TRBJ1-5; D is possibly TRBD1 (5 bases). Germline CDR1 and CDR2: DFQATT and SNEGSKA (reference sequence). The CDR3 is made up of 14 amino acids. Trimming pared 1 base from V and 2 bases from J, leaving 9 bases between. CDR3 amino acids: CSARVAGRNQPQHF. DNA for the CDR3: TGCAGTGCTAGAGTGGCAGGGCGCAATCAGCCCCAGCATTTT.

This clonotype was recorded once. This sequence joins TRBV18 and TRBJ1-5; D is undetermined. Between the trimmed V and J ends, which lost 3 bases and 5 bases, there was a span of 8 bases. This CDR3 spans 13 amino acids. Germline CDR1 is KGHSH and CDR2 is LQKENI. Written as DNA, the CDR3 is TGTGCCAGCTCACCCGACTATGATCAGCCCCAGCATTTT. Translating gives CASSPDYDQPQHF.

The V gene is TRBV6-1, the J gene TRBJ1-1; unclear D gene. The V end lost 6 bases, the J end lost 5 bases, and 10 bases lay between the germline ends. The length of the CDR3 is 12 residues. The germline V gene encodes CDR1 MNHNS and CDR2 SASEGT. CDR3 sequence reads: CASSPVGTEAFF. The CDR3 nucleotides read TGTGCCAGCAGCCCCGTTGGGACTGAAGCTTTCTTT.

The V and J genes are TRBV5-6 and TRBJ1-2; D may be TRBD1 (5 bases). V dropped 1 base and J dropped 8 bases, with 15 bases sitting between them. The CDR3 loop spans 14 amino acids. Germline values: CDR1 SGHDT, CDR2 YYEEEE. The DNA for the CDR3 is TGTGCCAGCAGCTTGTCCTTTGGGGCTGGCGGCTACACCTTC. It codes for CASSLSFGAGGYTF.

DNA for the CDR3: TGTGCCAGCAGCTTGAGACAATCTAATCAGCCCCAGCATTTT. Its protein is CASSLRQSNQPQHF. The chain has TRBV7-8 and TRBJ1-5; no firm D call. CDR3 length: 14 residues. Germline CDR1 is SGHVS and CDR2 is FQNEAQ. V lost 3 bases to trimming and J lost 4 bases, with 10 bases between them.

V usage is TRBV7-3 and J usage is TRBJ1-6; D is uncertain. From germline, CDR1 is SGHTA and CDR2 FQGTGA. The CDR3 has 13 amino acids. Between the trimmed V and J ends, which lost 5 bases and 8 bases, there was a span of 10 bases. The CDR3 loop is CASSESMDSPLHF. Written as DNA, the CDR3 is TGTGCCAGCAGCGAGTCTATGGATTCACCCCTCCACTTT.

The chain joins TRBV20-1 to TRBJ2-6; possibly TRBD1 or TRBD2 for D (5 bases each). CDR1 is DFQATT, CDR2 SNEGSKA, per germline (reference sequence). CDR3 length: 14 residues. Trimming took off 1 base at V and 2 bases at J, with 6 bases between the two ends. CDR3 nucleotide sequence: TGCAGTGCTAGAGGAGGGGCTGGGGCCAACGTCCTGACTTTC. Translating gives CSARGGAGANVLTF.

The chain has TRBV12-3 or TRBV12-4 and TRBJ2-7, with D possibly being TRBD1 or TRBD2 (6 bases each). V was shortened by 2 bases and J by 4 bases, with 12 bases between the two germline ends. This CDR3 is 14 amino acids long. CDR3 sequence (DNA): TGTGCCAGCAGTTTACGGGGGCAGAATTACGAGCAGTACTTC. Translating gives CASSLRGQNYEQYF.

This clonotype occurred a few times. The V and J genes are TRBV6-1 and TRBJ1-5; D not certain. Germline CDR1 and CDR2: MNHNS and SASEGT. The CDR3 sequence is 14 residues long. The V end lost 6 bases, the J end lost 4 bases, and 13 bases lay between the germline ends. The CDR3 nucleotides are TGTGCCAGCAGCCCCGTATCCGGGAATCAGCCCCAGCATTTT. It yields the protein CASSPVSGNQPQHF.

The chain is built from TRBV12-3 or TRBV12-4 and TRBJ2-3; the D is unclear. The ends were cut back, 7 bases at V and 0 bases at J, with 11 bases in the middle. The CDR3 loop spans 14 amino acids. The CDR3 reads CASTTGSSTDTQYF. In nucleotides, the CDR3 is TGTGCCAGCACCACCGGATCTAGCACAGATACGCAGTATTTT.

The genes are TRBV7-2 and TRBJ1-5; no definite D call. CDR3 length: 16 residues. V lost 3 bases to trimming and J lost 4 bases, with 16 bases between them. CDR1 and CDR2 from the germline V gene are SGHTA and FQGNSA. CDR3 nucleotides: TGTGCCAGCAGCTTTATCGGGGTTGGCAGTAATCAGCCCCAGCATTTT. Amino acids: CASSFIGVGSNQPQHF.

This clonotype was picked up one time. This chain uses TRBV9 with TRBJ1-1, with D possibly TRBD1 on 5 matching bases. Per germline, CDR1 SGDLS and CDR2 YYNGEE. The CDR3 runs 14 residues. The V end lost 1 base, the J end lost 5 bases, and 12 bases lay between the germline ends. The DNA of the CDR3 is TGTGCCAGCAGCGTAACTATGGGGGAGACTGAAGCTTTCTTT. This sequence encodes CASSVTMGETEAFF.

The J gene is TRBJ1-5, the V gene TRBV19; 10 bases match TRBD1. V trimming: 6 bases; J trimming: 6 bases; junction bases outside the gene matches: 8. Germline V gene sequence: CDR1 LNHDA, CDR2 SQIVND (reference sequence). The length of the CDR3 is 15 residues. In nucleotides, the CDR3 is TGTGCCAGTAGGGACAGACAGGGGGCGGCTCAGCCCCAGCATTTT. Translated, it gives CASRDRQGAAQPQHF.

The rearrangement joins TRBV6-1 to TRBJ1-6; 7 positions agree with TRBD1. The trim removed 8 bases at V and 8 bases at J, leaving 6 bases unmatched. Germline CDR1 MNHNS, CDR2 SASEGT. The CDR3 is 13 amino acids. CDR3 DNA: TGTGCCAGCCGGCGGCAGGGGGATTCACCCCTCCACTTT. Translating gives CASRRQGDSPLHF.

The chain links TRBV6-1 to TRBJ1-5, with 7 nucleotides matching TRBD1. The CDR3 has 15 residues. Germline CDR1 and CDR2: MNHNS and SASEGT. V shed 4 bases, J shed 0 bases, and the junction held 3 bases outside the gene matches. The CDR3 DNA reads TGTGCCAGCAGTGGAGGGACAGCTAGCAATCAGCCCCAGCATTTT. Amino acids: CASSGGTASNQPQHF.

The chain employs TRBV28 and TRBJ2-7, with D perhaps matching TRBD1 (6 bases). Trimming stripped 6 bases from V and 4 bases from J, with 13 bases between. The CDR3 is 13 residues long. Per the germline V gene, CDR1 is MDHEN and CDR2 is SYDVKM. As DNA, the CDR3 is TGTGCCAGCAGACGGACAGAGAAATACGAGCAGTACTTC. It yields the protein CASRRTEKYEQYF.

This clonotype was seen a handful of times. The chain employs TRBV6-1 and TRBJ1-6; D gene ambiguous. The CDR3 consists of 14 residues. The ends were cut back, 4 bases at V and 4 bases at J, with 8 bases in the middle. Germline V CDR1 and CDR2: MNHNS, SASEGT. The CDR3 reads CASSAGPYNSPLHF. For the CDR3, the DNA is TGTGCCAGCAGTGCGGGTCCATATAATTCACCCCTCCACTTT.